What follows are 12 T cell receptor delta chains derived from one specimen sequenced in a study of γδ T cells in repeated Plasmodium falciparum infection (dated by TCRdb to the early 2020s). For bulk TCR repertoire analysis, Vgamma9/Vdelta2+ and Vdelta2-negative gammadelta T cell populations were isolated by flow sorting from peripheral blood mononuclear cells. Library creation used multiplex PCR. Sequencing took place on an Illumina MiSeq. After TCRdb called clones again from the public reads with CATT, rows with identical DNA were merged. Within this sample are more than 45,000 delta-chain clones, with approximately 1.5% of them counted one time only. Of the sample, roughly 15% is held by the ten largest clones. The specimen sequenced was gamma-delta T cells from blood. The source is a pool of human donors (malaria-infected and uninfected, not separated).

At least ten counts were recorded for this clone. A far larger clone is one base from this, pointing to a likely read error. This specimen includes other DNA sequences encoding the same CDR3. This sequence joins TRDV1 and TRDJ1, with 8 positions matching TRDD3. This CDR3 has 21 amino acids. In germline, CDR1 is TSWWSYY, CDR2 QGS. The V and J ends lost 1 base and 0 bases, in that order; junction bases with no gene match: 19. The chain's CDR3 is CALGERPFFPLLLGDTDKLIF. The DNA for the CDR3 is TGTGCTCTTGGGGAACGGCCCTTTTTCCCGCTTTTACTGGGGGACACCGATAAACTCATCTTT.

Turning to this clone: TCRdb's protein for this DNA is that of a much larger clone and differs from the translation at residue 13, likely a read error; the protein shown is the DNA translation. The CDR3 coding sequence is TGTGCCTGTGACACCCTGCCTCCTGGGGGATACGGACGCACCGATAAACTCATCTTT. Translated, it gives CACDTLPPGGYGRTDKLIF. The V call is TRDV2, the J call TRDJ1, with 12 nucleotides matching TRDD3. The V segment lost 0 bases and the J segment 1 base; nucleotides outside the gene matches: 11. The CDR3 sequence is 19 residues long. In germline, CDR1 is GEAIGNYY, CDR2 EKD.

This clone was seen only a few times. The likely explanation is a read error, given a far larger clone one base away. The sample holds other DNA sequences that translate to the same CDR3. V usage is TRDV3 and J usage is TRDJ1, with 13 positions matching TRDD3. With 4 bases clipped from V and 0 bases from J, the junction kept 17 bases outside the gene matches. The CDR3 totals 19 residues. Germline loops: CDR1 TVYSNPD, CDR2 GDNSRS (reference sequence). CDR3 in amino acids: CACVLSVYWGIRNTDKLIF. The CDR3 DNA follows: TGTGCCTGCGTCCTGAGCGTATACTGGGGGATACGCAACACCGATAAACTCATCTTT.

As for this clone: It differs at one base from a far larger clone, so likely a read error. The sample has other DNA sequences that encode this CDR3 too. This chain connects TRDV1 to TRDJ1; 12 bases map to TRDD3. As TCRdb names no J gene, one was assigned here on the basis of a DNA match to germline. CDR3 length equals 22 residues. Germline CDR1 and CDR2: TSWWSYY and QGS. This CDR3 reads CALGETFGSYEEAGGYADKLIF. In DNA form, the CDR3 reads TGTGCTCTTGGGGAAACCTTTGGTTCCTACGAAGAGGCTGGGGGATACGCCGACAAACTCATCTTT.

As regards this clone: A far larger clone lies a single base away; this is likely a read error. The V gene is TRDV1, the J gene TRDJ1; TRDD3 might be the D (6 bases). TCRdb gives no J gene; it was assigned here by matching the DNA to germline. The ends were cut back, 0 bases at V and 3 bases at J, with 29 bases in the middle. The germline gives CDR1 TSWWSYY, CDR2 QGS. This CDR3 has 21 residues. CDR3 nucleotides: TGTGCTCTTGGGGAACTAATCAGACCTACAACTAGGAGATACGGGGCCGATAAACTCATCTTT. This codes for CALGELIRPTTRRYGADKLIF.

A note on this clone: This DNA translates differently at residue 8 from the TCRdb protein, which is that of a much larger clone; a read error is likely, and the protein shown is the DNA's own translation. In nucleotides, the CDR3 is TGTGCTCTTGGGGAACTTCCTCTCTCCCTCATGCTTCCCGAGAGGGGACTCATCTTT. Translated, it gives CALGELPLSLMLPERGLIF. The V and J genes are TRDV1 and TRDJ1; TRDD2 is a possible D gene (5 bases). The J gene, missing from TCRdb, was assigned here through DNA to germline matching. Germline V lookup: CDR1 TSWWSYY, CDR2 QGS. This CDR3 has 19 amino acids. The V and J ends lost 0 bases and 10 bases respectively, with 30 bases between them.

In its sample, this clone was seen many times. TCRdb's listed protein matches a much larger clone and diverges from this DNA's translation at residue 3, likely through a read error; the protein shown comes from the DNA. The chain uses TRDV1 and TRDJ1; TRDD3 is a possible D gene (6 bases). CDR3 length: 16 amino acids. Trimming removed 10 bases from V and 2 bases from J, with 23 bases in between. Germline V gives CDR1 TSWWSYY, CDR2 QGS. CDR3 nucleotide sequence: TGTGCTCCTGGACTAACCGTCTACTGGGCTACCGATAAACTCATCTTT. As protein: CAPGLTVYWATDKLIF.

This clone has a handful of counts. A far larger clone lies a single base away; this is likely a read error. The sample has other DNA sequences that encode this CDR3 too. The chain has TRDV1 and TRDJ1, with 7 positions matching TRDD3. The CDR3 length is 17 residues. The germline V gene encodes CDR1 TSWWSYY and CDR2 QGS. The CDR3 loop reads CALGELPTGDGSDKLIF. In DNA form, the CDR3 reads TGTGCCCTTGGGGAACTTCCAACGGGGGATGGATCCGATAAACTCATCTTT.

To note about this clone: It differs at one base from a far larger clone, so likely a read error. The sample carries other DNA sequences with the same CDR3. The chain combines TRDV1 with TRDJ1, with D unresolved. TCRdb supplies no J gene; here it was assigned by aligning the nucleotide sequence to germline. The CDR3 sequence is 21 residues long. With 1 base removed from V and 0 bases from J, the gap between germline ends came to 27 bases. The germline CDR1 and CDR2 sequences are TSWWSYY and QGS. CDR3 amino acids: CALGEPPLHVRGTLYTDKLIF. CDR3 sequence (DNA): TGTGCTCTTGGGGAACCCCCTTTACACGTGCGGGGTACATTATACACCGATAAACTCATCTTT.

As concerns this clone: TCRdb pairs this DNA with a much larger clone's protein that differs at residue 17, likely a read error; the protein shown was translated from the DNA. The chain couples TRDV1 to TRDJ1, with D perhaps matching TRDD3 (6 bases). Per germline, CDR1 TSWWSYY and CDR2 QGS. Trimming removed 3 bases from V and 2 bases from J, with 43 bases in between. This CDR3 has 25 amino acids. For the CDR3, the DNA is TGTGCTCTTGGGGACTCCCCTACAACGGAACCCCAACCCCGTACTGGGAGATTACCAACCGATAAACTCATCTTT. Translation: CALGDSPTTEPQPRTGRLPTDKLIF.

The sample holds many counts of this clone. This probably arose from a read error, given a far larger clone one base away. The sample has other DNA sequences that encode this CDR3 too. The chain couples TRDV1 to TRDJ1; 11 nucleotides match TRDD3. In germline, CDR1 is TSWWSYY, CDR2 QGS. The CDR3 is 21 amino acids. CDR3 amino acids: CALGLTFLPVLGDNPTDKLIF. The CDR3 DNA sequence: TGTGCCCTTGGGCTAACCTTCCTACCCGTACTGGGGGATAATCCCACCGATAAACTCATCTTT.

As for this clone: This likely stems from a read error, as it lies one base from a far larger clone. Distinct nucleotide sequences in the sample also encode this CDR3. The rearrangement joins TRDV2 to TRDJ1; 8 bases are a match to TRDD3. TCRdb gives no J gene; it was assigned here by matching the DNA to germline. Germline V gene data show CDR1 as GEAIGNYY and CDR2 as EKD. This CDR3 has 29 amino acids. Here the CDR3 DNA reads TGTGCCTGTGACCCTGCCTTCCGGCCCAATGGAGTAGAGCCCTTACTGGGGGCCGACGCTGACCTATACACTGATAAACTCATCTTT. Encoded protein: CACDPAFRPNGVEPLLGADADLYTDKLIF.